Described below is a single T cell receptor beta chain sequence and its context. No antigen is known for it. No much larger clone is present one base from it, and per-base qualities are unavailable. The library was prepared using the immunoSEQ multiplex PCR assay. TCRdb took over this immuneACCESS table, retaining in-frame rearrangements with V and J assigned. Such tables are incomplete; in checked studies, under half of the missing clones stem from an unresolved V gene, and the remainder is unexplained. Counted in this sample were some 250,000 clones; almost 85% of them appeared once. The top ten hold about an eighth of the sample. The data were obtained in a study of control samples from healthy donors and cancer patients (TCRdb year 2020). CDR1 and CDR2 (MNHEY, SVGAGI) derive from the germline V gene. From the cysteine up to the phenylalanine, the CDR3 has a length of 14 residues. Just CDR3 DNA is preserved here, 42 bases in frame from base 1. The V and J ends are trimmed by 11 bases and 7 bases, leaving 20 bases between them.

The rearrangement joined TRBV6-5 to TRBJ2-2, with a tentative D gene TRBD1 over 6 matching bases. Sequenced: PBMCs. The source is a woman between 55 and 75 years old with lung cancer. The DNA sequence reads TGTGCCGCCCGGAGTTTGGGGGCCATCGGGGAGCTGTTTTTT. Its protein reads: CAARSLGAIGELFF.